This T cell receptor beta chain emerged from a study of cytomegalovirus exposure and HLA in healthy donors. Study background: Both the approximately 130 validation repertoires and the 666 first-cohort repertoires used the same platform, as reported by a later analysis. Study-wide points: The study listed 164 cytomegalovirus-associated TCR beta chains. Most TCR sequences were uncommon, yet certain public TCRs appeared in many donors.

The CDR3 extends over 17 amino acids. Germline V lookup: CDR1 MDHEN, CDR2 SYDVKM. V shed 1 base and J shed 0 bases, with 12 bases lying between them. Sequencing was performed with immunoSEQ multiplex PCR; in TCRdb, only in-frame clones are kept and a portion is missing. Of roughly 330,000 clones listed, around 90% are singletons. Of note for this clone: The antigen is not known.

V is TRBV28 and J is TRBJ2-2, with unresolved D. Source material: PBMCs. The clonotype comes from a woman in her 30s in good health and CMV-seropositive. Here the CDR3 reads CASSLFRLRTNTGELFF. DNA for the CDR3: TGTGCCAGCAGTTTATTCCGGCTACGTACGAACACCGGGGAGCTGTTTTTT.